This T cell receptor beta chain comes out of a study of OX40 agonist ivuxolimab in advanced cancers. With respect to the entire study: The costimulatory receptor OX40 (CD134) was targeted by ivuxolimab, a fully human IgG2 agonistic monoclonal antibody. Intravenous ivuxolimab was administered to patients every 2 weeks at six dose levels: 0.01, 0.1, 0.3, 1.5, 3 and 10 mg/kg. Three dose-escalation patients achieved partial responses, one with hepatocellular carcinoma and two with cutaneous melanoma. The dose-escalation cohort was about 87% male with a mean age of roughly 60 years, ranging from roughly 20 to 80. Peripheral TCRbeta sequencing aimed to test whether ivuxolimab altered TCR sequence diversity and caused clonal T-cell expansion. Among the roughly 50 dose-escalation patients, roughly 20 had hepatocellular carcinoma, about 15 melanoma, 9 renal cell carcinoma and 9 head and neck cancer. Prior anti-PD-1, anti-PD-L1 or anti-CTLA-4 therapy was permitted, and about two fifths of dose-escalation patients had received checkpoint inhibitors. The monotherapy dose-escalation portion (N of about 52 patients) of the phase I ivuxolimab trial is reported in the paper.

Patients with autoimmune disease history or receiving systemic immunosuppression were excluded from the trial. Peripheral blood for TCR sequencing was collected from all dose cohorts at baseline, on cycle 4 day 1, and on cycle 7 day 1. Samples were obtained from an open-label, multicenter, first-in-human phase I dose-escalation trial of ivuxolimab. Adults with locally advanced or metastatic melanoma, renal cell carcinoma, hepatocellular carcinoma or head and neck squamous cell carcinoma were enrolled in the trial. Before TCR sequencing, CD4+ T cells and CD8+ T cells were sorted from peripheral blood as separate populations. Points the paper makes about the study in general: After ivuxolimab, more expanded clones were found on average in CD8+ T cells than in CD4+ T cells. Low levels of normalized T-cell clonal expansion were also seen in some nonresponding patients. In the 0.1-3.0 mg/kg groups, partial responders were among the patients with the lowest normalized peripheral clonal expansion, particularly in CD8+ T cells. At doses of 0.1 to 3.0 mg/kg, clonal expansion of both CD4+ and CD8+ T cells in blood was seen between baseline and week 6. Antigen specificity was not determined for the clonally expanded peripheral T cells.

For sequencing of the TCRbeta CDR3 region, genomic DNA was extracted from the sorted cells. The immunoSEQ Assay was used to sequence the TCRbeta CDR3 regions. The immuneACCESS repertoire file appears here via TCRdb, limited to in-frame rearrangements. These files lack a portion of the clones; in checked studies, under half of the deficit traces to unresolved V genes, and the cause of the others is not known. The sample has 25,000 to 35,000 clones on record, roughly 83% of them singletons. Of the sample, 22% falls within the top ten clones. A note on this clone: Its recognized antigen is unknown. No much larger clonotype is one base removed from it; base qualities were not supplied.

This receptor was identified in an adult with an advanced solid tumor such as melanoma, head and neck, liver or kidney cancer. Sequencing used CD4+ or CD8+ T cells sorted from blood, obtained in a trial of the OX40 agonist ivuxolimab.

At the DNA level, the sequence is TGTGCCAGTGAGAGGCAGGGAGGTATCTACGAGCAGTACTTC. Translated, this gives CASERQGGIYEQYF. The receptor chain draws on TRBV2 and TRBJ2-7; a weak D assignment points to TRBD2 (6 bases agree). In the germline V gene, CDR1 corresponds to SNHLY and CDR2 to FYNNEI. V is reduced by 9 bases and J by 3 bases, leaving a spacing of 18 bases between them. Including the terminal cysteine and phenylalanine, the CDR3 comprises 14 residues. Of the read, only the CDR3 DNA is kept; its 42 bases are in frame from base 1.